This T cell receptor beta chain was identified in a study of T cells in Graves' hyperthyroidism and ophthalmopathy. When ophthalmopathy did not progress within 18 months, Graves' hyperthyroidism was considered stable. Criteria for exclusion of patients were uncontrolled infection, other autoimmune disease, pregnancy or lactation. The source of the PBMCs was 8 to 10 ml of fresh peripheral blood. Researchers amplified the TCR beta CDR3 regions from RNA transcripts. An initial round of RT-PCR targeting the TCR CDR3 relied on the HTBI primer set. TCRdb reprocessed the multiplex PCR reads with MiXCR, giving one entry per CDR3 protein. The repertoire consists of just under 750,000 distinct CDR3 sequences, with roughly 32% occurring once and the leading ten covering around 30%. The germline CDR1 and CDR2 sequences are MNHEY and SVGAGI. V lost 6 bases to trimming and J lost 3 bases, with 20 bases between them. The CDR3 covers 16 residues.

This clonotype was counted a few times. V is TRBV6-5 and J is TRBJ1-2; D perhaps matches TRBD1 (6 bases). The sequence was obtained from a woman between 40 and 55 years old with Graves' hyperthyroidism. The sample comprised blood. The chain's CDR3 is CASSLPQQGLDYGYTF. CDR3 DNA sequence: TGTGCCAGCAGCTTACCTCAACAGGGATTGGACTATGGCTACACCTTC.